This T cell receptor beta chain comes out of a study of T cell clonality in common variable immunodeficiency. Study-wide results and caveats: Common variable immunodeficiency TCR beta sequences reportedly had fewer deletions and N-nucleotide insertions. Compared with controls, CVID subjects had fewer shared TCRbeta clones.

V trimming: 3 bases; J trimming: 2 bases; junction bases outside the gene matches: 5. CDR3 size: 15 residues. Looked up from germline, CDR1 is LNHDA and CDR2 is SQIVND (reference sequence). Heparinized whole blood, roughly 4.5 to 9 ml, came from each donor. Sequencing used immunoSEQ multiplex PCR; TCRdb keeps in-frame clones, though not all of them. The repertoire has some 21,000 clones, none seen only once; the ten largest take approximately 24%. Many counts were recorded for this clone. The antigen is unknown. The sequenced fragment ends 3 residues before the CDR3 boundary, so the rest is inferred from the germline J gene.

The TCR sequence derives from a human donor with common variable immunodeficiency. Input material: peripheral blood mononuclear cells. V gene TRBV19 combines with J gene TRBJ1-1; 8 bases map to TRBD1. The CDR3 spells CASSMSGGGNTEAFF. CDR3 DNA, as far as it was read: TGTGCCAGTAGTATGTCAGGGGGCGGTAACACTGAA.